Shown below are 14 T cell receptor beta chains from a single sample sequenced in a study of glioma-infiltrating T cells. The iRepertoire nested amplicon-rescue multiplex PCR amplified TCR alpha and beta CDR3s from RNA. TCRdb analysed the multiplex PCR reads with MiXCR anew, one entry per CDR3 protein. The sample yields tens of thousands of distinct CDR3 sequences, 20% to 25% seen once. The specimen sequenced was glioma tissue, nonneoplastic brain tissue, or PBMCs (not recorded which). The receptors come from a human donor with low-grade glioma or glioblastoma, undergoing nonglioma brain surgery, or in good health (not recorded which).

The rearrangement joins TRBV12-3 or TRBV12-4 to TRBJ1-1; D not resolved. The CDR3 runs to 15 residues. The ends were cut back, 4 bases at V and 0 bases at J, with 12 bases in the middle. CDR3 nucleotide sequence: TGTGCCAGCAGTTGGGGTTTAGCTATGAACACTGAAGCTTTCTTT. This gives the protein CASSWGLAMNTEAFF.

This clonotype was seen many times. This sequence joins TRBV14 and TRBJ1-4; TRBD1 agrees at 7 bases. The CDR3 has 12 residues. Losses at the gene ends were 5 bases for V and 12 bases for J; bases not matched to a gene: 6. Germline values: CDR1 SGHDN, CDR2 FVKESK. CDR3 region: CASSVGTDQLFF. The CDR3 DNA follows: TGTGCCAGCAGCGTAGGGACAGATCAACTGTTTTTT.

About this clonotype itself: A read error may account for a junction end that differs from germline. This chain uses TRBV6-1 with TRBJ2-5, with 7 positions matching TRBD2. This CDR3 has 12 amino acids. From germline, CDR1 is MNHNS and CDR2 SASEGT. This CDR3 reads CASSLSGEAQYF. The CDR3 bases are TGTGCCAGCAGTCTCAGCGGGGAGGCCCAGTACTTT.

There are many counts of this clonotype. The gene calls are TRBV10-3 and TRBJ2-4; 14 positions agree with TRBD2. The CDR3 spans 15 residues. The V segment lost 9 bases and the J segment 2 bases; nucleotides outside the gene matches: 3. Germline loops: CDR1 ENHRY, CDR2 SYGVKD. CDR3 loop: CAIGLAGGSKNIQYF. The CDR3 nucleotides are TGTGCCATTGGACTAGCGGGAGGATCCAAAAACATTCAGTACTTC.

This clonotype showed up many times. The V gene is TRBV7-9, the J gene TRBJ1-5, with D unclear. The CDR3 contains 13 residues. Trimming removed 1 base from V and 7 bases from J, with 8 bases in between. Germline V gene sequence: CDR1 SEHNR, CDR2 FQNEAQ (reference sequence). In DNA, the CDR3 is TGTGCCAGCAGCTTAGGGAAAAAACAGCCCCAGCATTTT. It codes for CASSLGKKQPQHF.

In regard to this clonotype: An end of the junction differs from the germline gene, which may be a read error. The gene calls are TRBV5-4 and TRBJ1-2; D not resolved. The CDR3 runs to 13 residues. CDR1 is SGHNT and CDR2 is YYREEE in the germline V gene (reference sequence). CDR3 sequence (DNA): TGTGCCAGCAGCACAGACGGAGACTATGTCTACACCTTC. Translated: CASSTDGDYVYTF. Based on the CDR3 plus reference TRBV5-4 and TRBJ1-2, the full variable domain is ETGVTQSPTHLIKTRGQQVTLRCSSQSGHNTVSWYQQALGQGPQFIFQYYREEENGRGNFPPRFSGLQFPNYSSELNVNALELDDSALYLCASSTDGDYVYTFGSGTRLTVV.

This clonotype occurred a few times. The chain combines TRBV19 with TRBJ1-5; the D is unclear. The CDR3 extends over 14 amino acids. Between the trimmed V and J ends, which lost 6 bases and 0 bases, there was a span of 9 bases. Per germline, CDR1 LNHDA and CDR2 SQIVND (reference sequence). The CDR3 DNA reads TGTGCCAGTAGACACCAGCATAGCAATCAGCCCCAGCATTTT. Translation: CASRHQHSNQPQHF.

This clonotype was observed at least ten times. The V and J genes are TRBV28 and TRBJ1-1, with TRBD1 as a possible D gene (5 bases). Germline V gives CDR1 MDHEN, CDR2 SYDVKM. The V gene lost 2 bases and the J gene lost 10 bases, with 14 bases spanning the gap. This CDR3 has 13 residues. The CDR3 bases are TGTGCCAGCAGTTTAGGGGGGACCGCCGCAGCTTTCTTT. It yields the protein CASSLGGTAAAFF.

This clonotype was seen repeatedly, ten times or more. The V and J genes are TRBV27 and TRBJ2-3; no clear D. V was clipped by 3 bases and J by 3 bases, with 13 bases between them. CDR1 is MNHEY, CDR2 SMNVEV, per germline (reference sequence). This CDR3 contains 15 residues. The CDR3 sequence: CASSFRALGTDTQYF. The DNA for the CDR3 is TGTGCCAGCAGTTTCCGGGCCTTAGGGACAGATACGCAGTATTTT.

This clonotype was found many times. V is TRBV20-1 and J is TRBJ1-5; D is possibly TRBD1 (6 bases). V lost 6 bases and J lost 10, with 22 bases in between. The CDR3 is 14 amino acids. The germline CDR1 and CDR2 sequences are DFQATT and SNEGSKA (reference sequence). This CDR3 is CSASAGRGNGPQHF. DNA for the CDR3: TGCAGTGCGAGCGCGGGCAGGGGCAATGGACCCCAGCATTTT.

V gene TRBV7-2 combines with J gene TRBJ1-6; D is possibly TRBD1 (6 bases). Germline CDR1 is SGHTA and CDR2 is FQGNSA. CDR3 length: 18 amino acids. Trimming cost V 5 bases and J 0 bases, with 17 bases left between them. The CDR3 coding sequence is TGTGCCAGCAGCAGAGAAACAGGGTTCAGCTCCTATAATTCACCCCTCCACTTT. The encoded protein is CASSRETGFSSYNSPLHF.

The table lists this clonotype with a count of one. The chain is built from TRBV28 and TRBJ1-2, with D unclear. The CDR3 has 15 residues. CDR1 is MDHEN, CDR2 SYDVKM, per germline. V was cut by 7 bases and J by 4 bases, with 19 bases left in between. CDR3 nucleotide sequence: TGTGCCAGCATGGCGTTCCGTGCAGCCTCCTATGGCTACACCTTC. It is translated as CASMAFRAASYGYTF.

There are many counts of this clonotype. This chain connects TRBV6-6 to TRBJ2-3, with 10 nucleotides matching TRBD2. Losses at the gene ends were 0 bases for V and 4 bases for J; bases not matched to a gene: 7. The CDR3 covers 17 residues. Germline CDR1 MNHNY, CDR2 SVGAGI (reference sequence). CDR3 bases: TGTGCCAGCAGTTACTCGTCGAGCGGGAGGGCCTCAGATACGCAGTATTTT. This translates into CASSYSSSGRASDTQYF.

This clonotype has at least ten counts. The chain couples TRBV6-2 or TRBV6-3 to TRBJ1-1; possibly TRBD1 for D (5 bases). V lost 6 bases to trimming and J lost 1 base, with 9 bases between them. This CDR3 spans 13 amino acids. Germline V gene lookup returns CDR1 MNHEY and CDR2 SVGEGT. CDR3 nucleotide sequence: TGTGCCAGCAGACGGCAGGGGAACACTGAAGCTTTCTTT. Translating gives CASRRQGNTEAFF.